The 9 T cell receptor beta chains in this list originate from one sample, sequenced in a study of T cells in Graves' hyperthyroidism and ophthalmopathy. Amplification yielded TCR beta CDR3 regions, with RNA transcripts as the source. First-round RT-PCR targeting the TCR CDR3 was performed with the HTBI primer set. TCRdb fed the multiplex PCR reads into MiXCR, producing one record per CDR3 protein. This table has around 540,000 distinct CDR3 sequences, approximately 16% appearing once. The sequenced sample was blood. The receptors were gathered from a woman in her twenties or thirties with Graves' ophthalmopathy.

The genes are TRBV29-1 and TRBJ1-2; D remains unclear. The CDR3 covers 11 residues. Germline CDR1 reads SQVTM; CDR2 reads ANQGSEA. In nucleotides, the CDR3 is TGCAGTGGCCAGCAAGTAAATGGCTACACCTTC. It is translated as CSGQQVNGYTF.

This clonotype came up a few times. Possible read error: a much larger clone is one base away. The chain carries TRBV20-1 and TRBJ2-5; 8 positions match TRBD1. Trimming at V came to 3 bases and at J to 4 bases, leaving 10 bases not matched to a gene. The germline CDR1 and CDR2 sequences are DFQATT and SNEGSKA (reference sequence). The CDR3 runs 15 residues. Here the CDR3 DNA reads TGCAGTGCTAGCCTCTTAGGGACAGGTCGAGAGACCCAGTACTTC. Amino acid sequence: CSASLLGTGRETQYF.

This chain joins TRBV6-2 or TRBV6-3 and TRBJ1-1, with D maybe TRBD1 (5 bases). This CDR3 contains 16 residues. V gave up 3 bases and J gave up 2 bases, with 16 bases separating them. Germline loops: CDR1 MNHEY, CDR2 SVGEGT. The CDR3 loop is CASSYSDRDGNTEAFF. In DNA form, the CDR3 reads TGTGCCAGCAGTTATTCGGACCGGGACGGAAACACTGAAGCTTTCTTT.

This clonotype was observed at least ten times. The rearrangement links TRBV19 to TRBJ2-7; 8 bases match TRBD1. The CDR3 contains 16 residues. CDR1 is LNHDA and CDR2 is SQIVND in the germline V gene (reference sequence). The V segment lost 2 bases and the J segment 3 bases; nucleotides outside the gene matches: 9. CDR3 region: CASSISRGTGLYEQYF. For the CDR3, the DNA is TGTGCCAGTAGTATATCCCGCGGGACAGGTCTCTACGAGCAGTACTTC.

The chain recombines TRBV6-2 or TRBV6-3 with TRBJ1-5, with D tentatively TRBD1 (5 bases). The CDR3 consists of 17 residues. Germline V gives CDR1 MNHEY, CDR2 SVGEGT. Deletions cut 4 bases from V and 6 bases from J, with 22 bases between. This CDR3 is CASSFPVKGLIGQPQHF. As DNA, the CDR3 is TGTGCCAGCAGTTTTCCCGTCAAGGGGCTGATAGGTCAGCCCCAGCATTTT.

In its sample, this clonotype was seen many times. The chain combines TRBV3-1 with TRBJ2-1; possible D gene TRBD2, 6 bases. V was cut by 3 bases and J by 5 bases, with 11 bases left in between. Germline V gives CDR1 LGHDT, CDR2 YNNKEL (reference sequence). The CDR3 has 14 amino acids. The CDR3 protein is CASSQGGTDNEQFF. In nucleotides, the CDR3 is TGTGCCAGCAGCCAGGGCGGGACGGACAATGAGCAGTTCTTC.

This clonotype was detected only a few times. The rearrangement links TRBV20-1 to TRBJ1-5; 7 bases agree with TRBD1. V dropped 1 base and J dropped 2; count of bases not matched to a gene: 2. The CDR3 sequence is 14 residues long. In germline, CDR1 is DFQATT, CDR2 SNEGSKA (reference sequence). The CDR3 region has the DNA TGCAGTGCTAGAGCCGGGACAGGCAATCAGCCCCAGCATTTT. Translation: CSARAGTGNQPQHF.

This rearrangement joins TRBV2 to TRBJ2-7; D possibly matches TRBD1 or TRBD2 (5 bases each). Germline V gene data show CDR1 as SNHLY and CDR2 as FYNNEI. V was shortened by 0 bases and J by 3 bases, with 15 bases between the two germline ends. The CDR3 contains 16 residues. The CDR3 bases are TGTGCCAGCAGTGAAGCGGTTGAGGGACGGCTCTACGAGCAGTACTTC. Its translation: CASSEAVEGRLYEQYF. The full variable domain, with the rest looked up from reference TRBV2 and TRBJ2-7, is EPEVTQTPSHQVTQMGQEVILRCVPISNHLYFYWYRQILGQKVEFLVSFYNNEISEKSEIFDDQFSVERPDGSNFTLKIRSTKLEDSAMYFCASSEAVEGRLYEQYFGPGTRLTVT.

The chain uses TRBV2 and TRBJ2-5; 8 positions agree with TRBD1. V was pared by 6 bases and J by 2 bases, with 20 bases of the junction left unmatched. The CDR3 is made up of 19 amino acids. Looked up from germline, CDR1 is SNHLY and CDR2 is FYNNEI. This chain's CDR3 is CASSPSRRTGRLGQETQYF. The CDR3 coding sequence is TGTGCCAGCAGCCCCTCTCGTAGGACAGGGAGGTTGGGGCAAGAGACCCAGTACTTC.